The present TCR beta chain was sequenced within a study of T cells after yellow fever vaccination. Study-wide background: Fractions containing few cells were prepared with SMART-Seq v4 Ultra Low Input.

The germline V gene encodes CDR1 SGHAT and CDR2 FQDESV (reference sequence). V lost 1 base and J 1 base, leaving 14 bases between the germline ends. This CDR3 region has 16 residues. Remarks on this clonotype: The antigen is not known.

TCRdb analysed the 5' RACE reads with MiXCR anew, one entry per CDR3 protein. The table includes 300,000 to 400,000 distinct CDR3 sequences, around a tenth detected once. Points from the study as a whole: Researchers cautioned that FACS-sorted repertoires could harbor abundant clonotypes contaminating from the bulk population. Reappearance after the booster was observed for most primary-vaccination clones (roughly 97% CD4, almost 90% CD8).

The sequencing here drew on CD4+ T cells sorted from PBMCs, taken 45 days after the yellow fever booster vaccination. The clonotype comes from a young man who received the YFV17D yellow fever vaccine. This chain links TRBV11-1 with TRBJ2-7; maybe TRBD2 (5 bases). The CDR3 loop reads CASSLGRPRASYEQYF. The CDR3 DNA sequence: TGTGCCAGCAGCTTAGGGCGGCCGAGGGCATCCTACGAGCAGTACTTC. Full variable domain (missing parts from reference TRBV11-1 and TRBJ2-7): EAEVAQSPRYKITEKSQAVAFWCDPISGHATLYWYRQILGQGPELLVQFQDESVVDDSQLPKDRFSAERLKGVDSTLKIQPAELGDSAMYLCASSLGRPRASYEQYFGPGTRLTVT.